These 20 T cell receptor beta chains were all obtained from the same sample, sequenced in a study of response to subunit inactivated influenza vaccine. MiXCR, applied by TCRdb to the RT-PCR reads, yields one record per CDR3 protein. Of a few hundred thousand distinct CDR3 sequences listed, roughly 12% are singletons. This sample was shared with a second study, whose subject was T cells expressing NK-cell markers. That source reports: cDNA encoding TCR beta was synthesized via 5'RACE template switching incorporating UMIs.

Sequenced material: PBMCs from blood, taken on the day of vaccination. The receptors were gathered from a man between 50 and 59 years old who received an inactivated influenza vaccine.

This clonotype was found a few times. This sequence joins TRBV12-3 or TRBV12-4 and TRBJ2-7; 8 bases match TRBD1. The V segment lost 2 bases and the J segment 0 bases; nucleotides outside the gene matches: 15. This CDR3 has 19 amino acids. CDR3 protein: CASSLFVRGLLLSSYEQYF. The CDR3, as DNA: TGTGCCAGCAGTTTATTCGTCAGGGGGCTACTCTTAAGCTCCTACGAGCAGTACTTC.

The table lists this clonotype with a few counts. This chain connects TRBV6-5 to TRBJ2-3; D unclear. Germline V gives CDR1 MNHEY, CDR2 SVGAGI. V dropped 8 bases and J dropped 1 base, with 7 bases sitting between them. The length of the CDR3 is 12 residues. CDR3 protein: CASGDRTDTQYF. CDR3 nucleotide sequence: TGTGCCAGCGGTGATCGCACAGATACGCAGTATTTT.

This clonotype was recorded a few times. The J gene is TRBJ2-5, the V gene TRBV7-2; a possible D gene is TRBD2 (7 bases). The V end lost 5 bases, the J end lost 5 bases, and 15 bases lay between the germline ends. Germline loops: CDR1 SGHTA, CDR2 FQGNSA. This CDR3 spans 14 amino acids. Here the CDR3 reads CASSEGGAIETQYF. CDR3 DNA: TGTGCCAGCAGCGAAGGGGGGGCGATCGAGACCCAGTACTTC.

This clonotype was counted ten times or more. This chain uses TRBV19 with TRBJ2-7; D might be TRBD1 or TRBD2, each matching 5 bases. CDR1 and CDR2 (germline): LNHDA, SQIVND (reference sequence). The CDR3 is 13 residues long. Trimming removed 5 bases from V and 7 bases from J, with 15 bases in between. For the CDR3, the DNA is TGTGCCAGTAGTCCGGGACCCCTCGGTGAGCAGTACTTC. It is translated as CASSPGPLGEQYF. The complete variable domain, with remaining parts taken from reference TRBV19 and TRBJ2-7, reads DGGITQSPKYLFRKEGQNVTLSCEQNLNHDAMYWYRQDPGQGLRLIYYSQIVNDFQKGDIAEGYSVSREKKESFPLTVTSAQKNPTAFYLCASSPGPLGEQYFGPGTRLTVT.

This clonotype turned up a few times. V and J are TRBV4-1 and TRBJ2-1; D is possibly TRBD1 (6 bases). Germline loops: CDR1 MGHRA, CDR2 YSYEKL. V lost 1 base, J lost 12 bases, and 13 bases lay in between. The CDR3 is made up of 13 amino acids. CDR3 DNA: TGCGCCAGCAGCCAAGTAGACTCCAGGGGGCAGTTCTTC. It specifies CASSQVDSRGQFF.

This clonotype was observed a handful of times. This chain joins TRBV27 and TRBJ2-6, with TRBD2 matching 13 bases. The germline gives CDR1 MNHEY, CDR2 SMNVEV (reference sequence). V was pared by 7 bases and J by 2 bases, with 14 bases of the junction left unmatched. This CDR3 is built from 20 residues. The CDR3 sequence: CASIRTGLAGFLPGANVLTF. CDR3 DNA: TGTGCCAGCATTCGGACGGGACTAGCGGGATTTCTACCTGGGGCCAACGTCCTGACTTTC.

V is TRBV6-2 or TRBV6-3 and J is TRBJ2-1; maybe TRBD1 (5 bases). This CDR3 has 12 residues. Germline V lookup: CDR1 MNHEY, CDR2 SVGEGT. The V end was cut by 5 bases, the J end by 8 bases, with 10 bases between. CDR3 protein: CASSPQGYEQFF. CDR3 sequence (DNA): TGTGCCAGCAGTCCCCAGGGCTATGAGCAGTTCTTC.

This clonotype was counted between two and nine times. This chain connects TRBV27 to TRBJ2-1, with 9 bases fitting TRBD2. The V and J ends lost 6 bases and 4 bases, in that order; junction bases with no gene match: 10. This CDR3 contains 16 residues. Germline V gene sequence: CDR1 MNHEY, CDR2 SMNVEV (reference sequence). CDR3 coding DNA: TGTGCCAGCAGCCCCAGCCGGACTAGCGCATACAATGAGCAGTTCTTC. Translation: CASSPSRTSAYNEQFF.

This clonotype was found a few times. The chain couples TRBV29-1 to TRBJ1-5; D gene unclear. V dropped 8 bases and J dropped 5 bases, with 4 bases sitting between them. The CDR3 contains 9 residues. From germline, CDR1 is SQVTM and CDR2 ANQGSEA. The CDR3 loop is CSRHQPQHF. For the CDR3, the DNA is TGCAGCCGCCATCAGCCCCAGCATTTT.

By its share, this clonotype is medium-sized. The rearrangement uses TRBV7-2 and TRBJ2-7; D remains unclear. The CDR3 covers 14 residues. Germline V gene data show CDR1 as SGHTA and CDR2 as FQGNSA. Trimming shortened V by 1 base and J by 5 bases, and 12 bases separated the two germline ends. As DNA, the CDR3 is TGTGCCAGCAGCTTAGTGGGTGTGGGGAACGAGCAGTACTTC. This encodes CASSLVGVGNEQYF.

This clonotype was seen a few times. This chain connects TRBV4-1 to TRBJ2-3; 11 nucleotides line up with TRBD2. The CDR3 has 15 amino acids. Per the germline V gene, CDR1 is MGHRA and CDR2 is YSYEKL. V was clipped by 1 base and J by 4 bases; unmatched bases: 1. The CDR3 sequence is CASSQGSGGADTQYF. The CDR3 DNA sequence: TGCGCCAGCAGCCAAGGTAGCGGGGGGGCAGATACGCAGTATTTT.

The rearrangement links TRBV5-1 to TRBJ2-3; 12 positions agree with TRBD2. The germline V gene has CDR1 SGHRS and CDR2 YFSETQ. The J segment lost 0 bases and the V segment lost 4 bases, leaving 9 bases of the junction unmatched. There are 18 residues in the CDR3. The CDR3 region is CASSPWSSGRASTDTQYF. The CDR3, as DNA: TGCGCCAGCAGCCCATGGTCTAGCGGGAGGGCCAGCACAGATACGCAGTATTTT.

V is TRBV28 and J is TRBJ2-3; D unclear. The CDR3 is made up of 17 amino acids. V was trimmed by 2 bases and J by 2 bases, leaving 17 bases between them. The germline gives CDR1 MDHEN, CDR2 SYDVKM. CDR3 protein: CASSLGLGSTHTDTQYF. For the CDR3, the DNA is TGTGCCAGCAGTTTAGGGTTAGGGTCGACTCACACAGATACGCAGTATTTT.

The table lists this clonotype with a few counts. The chain combines TRBV20-1 with TRBJ2-2; D not resolved. Trimming stripped 3 bases from V and 0 bases from J, with 5 bases between. The CDR3 is 13 amino acids. CDR1 DFQATT and CDR2 SNEGSKA come from the germline V gene (reference sequence). The CDR3 here is CSASLPNTGELFF. The CDR3 DNA is TGCAGTGCTAGTCTTCCGAACACCGGGGAGCTGTTTTTT.

This clonotype was recorded a few times. Here the CDR3 DNA reads TGTGCCAGCAGCTTAGAATTGTGGACTAGCGCTGAGCAGTACTTC. Protein sequence: CASSLELWTSAEQYF. This sequence joins TRBV7-2 and TRBJ2-7; 9 bases map to TRBD2. Germline assignment: CDR1 SGHTA and CDR2 FQGNSA. CDR3 length: 15 amino acids. V was pared by 1 base and J by 7 bases, with 8 bases of the junction left unmatched.

The genes are TRBV4-2 and TRBJ2-7; TRBD1 or TRBD2 may be the D gene (5 bases each). CDR1 and CDR2 (germline): LGHNA, YNFKEQ. V dropped 0 bases and J dropped 5 bases, with 14 bases sitting between them. The CDR3 has 15 residues. The CDR3, as DNA: TGTGCCAGCAGCCAAGATCAGGGAGTTTTGGACGAGCAGTACTTC. Protein product: CASSQDQGVLDEQYF.

The chain recombines TRBV27 with TRBJ2-5; D is perhaps TRBD1 (5 bases). Germline CDR1 and CDR2: MNHEY and SMNVEV (reference sequence). The CDR3 contains 14 residues. V shed 2 bases and J shed 3 bases, with 10 bases lying between them. The CDR3 loop reads CASSLRGWEETQYF. In DNA, the CDR3 is TGTGCCAGCAGTTTAAGGGGCTGGGAAGAGACCCAGTACTTC.

The chain combines TRBV7-9 with TRBJ1-1; D unresolved. Trimming removed 3 bases at V and 4 bases at J, with 9 bases between. In germline, CDR1 is SEHNR, CDR2 FQNEAQ (reference sequence). The CDR3 extends over 13 amino acids. The chain's CDR3 is CASSFRISTEAFF. The CDR3 DNA sequence: TGTGCCAGCAGCTTCAGGATCAGCACTGAAGCTTTCTTT.

The V and J genes are TRBV6-1 and TRBJ1-1, with D possibly TRBD1 on 6 matching bases. The V gene's germline CDR1 is MNHNS and CDR2 SASEGT. The ends were cut back, 7 bases at V and 0 bases at J, with 18 bases in the middle. This CDR3 region has 16 residues. The CDR3: CASTNSGGRLNTEAFF. CDR3 DNA sequence: TGTGCCAGCACCAACTCTGGGGGGCGGCTGAACACTGAAGCTTTCTTT.

This clonotype has just a few counts. The CDR3 nucleotides are TGCGCCAGCAGCTTGGGTGATAGCGGGAGCTATGAGCAGTTCTTC. This codes for CASSLGDSGSYEQFF. The V gene is TRBV5-1, the J gene TRBJ2-1; the match to TRBD2 covers 9 bases. CDR1 and CDR2 from the germline V gene are SGHRS and YFSETQ. The CDR3 runs 15 residues. The V and J ends lost 0 bases and 8 bases, in that order; junction bases with no gene match: 6.